What follows is one T cell receptor (beta chain) and its context. This clone was seen only once. Which antigen it targets is not known. No base quality information exists; no much larger clone differs at one position. The data stem from a study of cytomegalovirus exposure and HLA in healthy donors (TCRdb year 2017). Some background on the complete study: According to an earlier analysis of a few hundred of the donors, about 179 million T cells yielded some 110 million unique TCR beta sequences and around 300 Gb of sequence data. An early release covering about 600 HLA-typed donors comprised about 320 gigabases of sequencing data and around 80 million unique TCR sequences. The genetic ancestry cluster associated with self-reported Caucasian donors included approximately 85% of the 300 to 450 genotyped donors. The aim of the study was to test whether cataloging public T cell receptors could identify signatures of past pathogen exposure. The study profiled the T cell repertoires of about 640 subjects by immunosequencing and related them to cytomegalovirus serostatus. A separate validation cohort of 90 to 150 different subjects was used in addition to the roughly 720-subject first cohort. High-throughput TCR immunosequencing, statistical association of individual TCRs with disease status, and machine learning were combined to predict cytomegalovirus infection status. A later analysis re-analyzed previously published TCR beta repertoires from 650 to 800 donors and added high-resolution HLA genotyping to study TCR occurrence patterns. Rather than using new phenotypic data, the later analysis identified candidate immune exposures from TCR beta sequences and from how often those sequences occurred across donors. An earlier analysis of 587 of the donors used high-throughput TCR beta sequencing to judge whether each TCR beta V gene segment behaved as functional or pseudogenic. Donor age, sex, ethnicity and CMV serostatus were compiled alongside the repertoire data. Genome-wide SNP genotypes for about 65% of the roughly 700 donors were used in a later genetic analysis, which treated that subset as a discovery cohort. All discovery cohort repertoires had been generated on a single sequencing platform. Both class I and class II loci were covered by HLA typing, at four-digit resolution. The number of donors typed differed by locus, with 629-630 for A, B, C, DRB1 and DQB1, roughly 520 for DQA1, over 600 for DPA1, and over 400 for DPB1. About five DR-DQ haplotypes were handled as single units for association and clustering, since linkage in the cohort was strong. Among about 400 genotyped donors of the cohort, an average of around 220,000 unique TCR beta nucleotide sequences was sequenced per donor, of which roughly 17% were non-productive. The paper as a whole reports these results and caveats: In this cohort, only TCR beta chains were sequenced, and detectable features were limited by the absence of alpha or paired-chain data. The earlier analysis of nearly 600 of the donors excluded 15 to 20 rarely observed V segments, including chromosome 9 orphons, because counts were too low. Broadly in line with IMGT annotations, most TCR beta V segments showed up in productive rearrangements about 90% or about 30% of the time in an earlier analysis of 450 to 600 of the donors. In a later analysis, most CMV-associated TCR beta chains were found to appear HLA-restricted, with HLA associations seemingly driven largely by CMV exposure. A further reported finding was that TCR beta sequences accurately predicted the HLA-A and HLA-B alleles for most subjects in the first cohort. The classifier was reported to diagnose cytomegalovirus status with high specificity and sensitivity in both the original and validation cohorts. Compared with equally common non-associated chains, HLA-associated TCR beta chains in a later analysis were more clonally expanded and had lower generation probabilities. While some public TCRs were present in many individuals, most TCR sequences turned up only very rarely across donors. Correlated functional status among segregating V segments might be attributable to linkage disequilibrium, but an unknown experimental factor could not be ruled out. In vitro tests confirmed that a few of the cytomegalovirus-associated TCR beta chains recognize cytomegalovirus antigens. The study gave a list of 150 to 200 TCR beta chains associated with cytomegalovirus. According to a later analysis, TCR association rates differed among HLA loci, with DRB1 alleles showing the most associated TCRs and HLA-C alleles showing the fewest. The authors suggested that the approach could potentially be extended to other disease states and immunological phenotypes. Several of the top co-occurrence clusters appeared to be linked to parvovirus B19, influenza, CMV and Epstein-Barr virus, according to a later analysis. A cluster of highly shared sequence variants was judged likely to represent a technical artifact of the sequencing pipeline. The presence/absence analyses assumed that sequencing depth was roughly uniform across donors, and that assumption may not be true. At a false discovery rate of 0.05, a later analysis linked about 16,000 TCR beta sequences to specific HLA alleles. HLA typing was unavailable for some donors at each locus, so association tests used only the typed subset. According to a later genetic analysis, donors in an Asian-associated ancestry cluster had fewer N-insertions in productive TCRs than the approximately 650-donor mean. V-gene and J-gene trimming of TCR beta chains was associated with a missense DCLRE1C variant in a later genetic analysis, and the association was replicated in an independent cohort. For the cohort, immune exposure information was limited to CMV serostatus. When HLA alleles, especially DR and DQ, strongly co-occurred, attributing TCR associations to individual alleles was difficult.

The library was produced with the immunoSEQ multiplex PCR assay. For the multiplex PCR, a mixture combining 60 forward primers for TCR Vbeta segments and 13 reverse primers for TCR Jbeta segments was used. A multiplex PCR assay on genomic DNA amplified the CDR3 region of rearranged TCR beta genes. On the Illumina HiSeq System, the amplified TCR beta libraries were sequenced as 87-base-pair reads. The original pipeline was this. Across the 700 or so repertoires, a later analysis counted 78 million or so unique TCR beta chains, around 11 million of which were shared by at least two donors. To remove PCR and sequencing errors, raw reads were error-corrected and collapsed into unique sequences using a nearest-neighbor algorithm that merged closely related sequences. To assign V, D and J gene segments, CDR3 sequences were aligned to IMGT reference sequences. For a sequence to be retained, a match of at least six nucleotides to both a V gene segment and a J gene segment was required. A rearrangement counted as productive if the CDR3 had no stop codons and remained in frame with V and J, and every other rearrangement counted as non-productive. Following IMGT convention, CDR3 was defined as the stretch from the second conserved V-encoded cysteine to the conserved J-encoded phenylalanine. The earlier analysis of some 600 of the donors excluded sequences that lacked an unambiguous match to a single V gene segment. An earlier analysis of 587 of the donors called V segments functional above 56.7% productive rearrangements and segregating when the between-donor standard deviation exceeded 5%. A statistical classification framework was built for diagnosing cytomegalovirus status from the catalog of TCR beta chain sequences. In a later analysis, V and J genes were assigned by comparing TCR nucleotide sequences against IMGT/GENE-DB human TR gene sequences. Using the TCRdist pipeline, a later analysis assigned CDR3 sequences along with most-parsimonious VDJ recombination scenarios. In a later analysis, each TCR beta chain was defined by its CDR3 amino acid sequence together with its V-gene family, and reads without a unique V-gene family were excluded. In a later analysis, fewer than 600 highly shared, low-generation-probability nucleotide sequences were removed to address suspected cross-contamination and a sequencing artifact. In a later analysis, a clonal expansion index for each public chain was calculated from normalized within-repertoire ranks of inferred template counts. In a later analysis, generation probabilities were computed using a VDJ recombination model fitted to out-of-frame rearrangements, and the results were checked against IGoR. In a later analysis, TCR-TCR, TCR-HLA and TCR-CMV co-occurrence was scored with hypergeometric tests, and a repertoire-size bias correction was applied to TCR pairs. False discovery rates were estimated in a later analysis by permuting HLA or CMV assignments 20 times. In a later analysis, co-occurring TCRs were grouped using DBSCAN, with TCRdist sequence similarity added in when clustering inside HLA-allele-positive subsets. Repertoires with fewer than 30,000 or more than 120,000 public chains were left out of co-occurrence clustering, as were four to six repertoires with anomalous nucleotide sharing. The source is immuneACCESS, and TCRdb retained only in-frame sequences with V and J called. Part of the clones is not carried over; for the studies checked, unresolved V genes explain less than half of this, and the remainder is unexplained. D and trimming were read from the DNA, whereas the V and J calls and clone size are those reported in that table. The sample table shows about 140,000 clones, and about 80% are seen once. Clones ranked in the top ten supply 1.2% to 1.5% of the sample.

The cohort comprised around 690 healthy bone marrow donors. All cohort members were sampled while nominally healthy, although unrecorded immune exposures were likely present. The donor was CMV seropositive and was included in the group of 250 to 300 seropositive cohort members. Each donor provided a peripheral blood sample, and peripheral blood mononuclear cells were used for TCR beta sequencing. Genomic DNA was extracted from the blood cell samples with the Qiagen DNeasy Blood Extraction Kit. The sample consisted of PBMCs. The source is a man aged 25-40 years in good health and CMV-seropositive.

The CDR3 region has the sequence CASSLGQGGYGYTF. Read as DNA, the sequence is TGTGCCAGCAGCCTAGGACAGGGCGGCTATGGCTACACCTTC. The chain is encoded by TRBV9 joined to TRBJ1-2; TRBD1 matches 8 bases in the middle. V ends up 4 bases short and J 4 bases short, with an unmatched junction base count of 6. The CDR3 starts with the cysteine, ends with the phenylalanine, and has 14 residues. Only CDR3 DNA remains: 42 bases, in frame from the first base. Looking up the germline V gene yields CDR1 SGDLS and CDR2 YYNGEE.